These T cell receptor beta chains were read from a single sample in a study of T-cell reconstitution after alpha-beta-depleted transplantation in children. In TCRdb, the PCR reads were re-called with MiXCR into one record per CDR3 protein. The table includes some 500,000 distinct CDR3 sequences, about 16% detected once. Sequencing was performed on PBMCs from the stem cell graft donor, taken from the stem cell graft. The receptor set was obtained from a human donor who donated a stem cell graft to a child with acute lymphoblastic leukemia. CDR3s include the opening cysteine and the closing phenylalanine or tryptophan. D genes are given only for firm matches. Clone size is shown for a subset of rows, as once, few, many or a class of expanded clone.

cdr3_aa cdr3_nt j_call clone_size d_call v_call
CARRQSLNTGELFF TGTGCCAGGAGACAGAGTTTGAACACCGGGGAGCTGTTTTTT TRBJ2-2 few - TRBV2
CASTDRGSSYEQYF TGTGCCAGCACGGACAGGGGGAGCTCCTACGAGCAGTACTTC TRBJ2-7 few TRBD1 TRBV27
CASSHPGPTGDAYEQYF TGCGCCAGCAGCCACCCGGGGCCCACGGGAGATGCGTACGAGCAGTACTTC TRBJ2-7 - - TRBV4-1
CASSHDRGWANEQFF TGTGCCAGCAGTCACGACAGGGGATGGGCCAATGAGCAGTTCTTC TRBJ2-1 - TRBD1 TRBV12-3/TRBV12-4
CASSSFGMAAFQPQHF TGCGCCAGCAGCTCATTCGGGATGGCGGCGTTTCAGCCCCAGCATTTT TRBJ1-5 - - TRBV5-1
CASSPTGLLQPQHF TGTGCCAGCAGCCCGACAGGGCTTCTTCAGCCCCAGCATTTT TRBJ1-5 - TRBD1 TRBV3-1
CASSEQGISYEQYF TGTGCCAGCAGTGAACAGGGTATCTCCTACGAGCAGTACTTC TRBJ2-7 - - TRBV2
CASSLLTNTEAFF TGCGCCAGCAGCTTGTTAACGAACACTGAAGCTTTCTTT TRBJ1-1 many - TRBV5-1
CSVEVEEEQIYEQYF TGCAGCGTTGAGGTGGAGGAGGAACAGATCTACGAGCAGTACTTC TRBJ2-7 - - TRBV29-1
CASKDRLNQPQHF TGTGCCAGCAAGGATAGACTCAATCAGCCCCAGCATTTT TRBJ1-5 few - TRBV27
CSARKDRSYEQYF TGCAGTGCTAGAAAGGACAGGAGCTACGAGCAGTACTTC TRBJ2-7 - TRBD1 TRBV20-1
CASSSFETASTDTQYF TGTGCCAGCAGCTCCTTTGAGACGGCTAGCACAGATACGCAGTATTTT TRBJ2-3 - - TRBV7-9
CATSERGYNQPQHF TGTGCCACCAGTGAAAGAGGGTACAATCAGCCCCAGCATTTT TRBJ1-5 few - TRBV24-1
CASSLSGLAGGYNEQFF TGTGCCAGCAGTTTATCGGGACTAGCGGGAGGTTACAATGAGCAGTTCTTC TRBJ2-1 few TRBD2 TRBV27
CASSLGDTWNSPLHF TGCGCCAGCAGCTTGGGAGACACCTGGAATTCACCCCTCCACTTT TRBJ1-6 many - TRBV5-1
CASSLRAGWEQFF TGCGCCAGCAGCTTGAGGGCGGGTTGGGAGCAGTTCTTC TRBJ2-1 few - TRBV5-1
CAWSVGSGTLHPYEQYF TGTGCCTGGAGTGTCGGTAGCGGGACGCTTCACCCCTACGAGCAGTACTTC TRBJ2-7 - TRBD2 TRBV30
CASSFWVSYEQYF TGTGCCAGCAGTTTCTGGGTTTCCTACGAGCAGTACTTC TRBJ2-7 - - TRBV12-3/TRBV12-4
CSGRLGDTEAFF TGCAGTGGGCGGCTAGGCGACACTGAAGCTTTCTTT TRBJ1-1 few - TRBV20-1
CSVEVNIPGGYRGPDNEQFF TGCAGCGTTGAAGTCAATATTCCGGGGGGTTACAGGGGGCCAGACAATGAGCAGTTCTTC TRBJ2-1 - TRBD1 TRBV29-1
CASSLGAGLADFTDTQYF TGTGCCAGCAGCTTGGGCGCAGGACTAGCGGATTTCACAGATACGCAGTATTTT TRBJ2-3 few TRBD2 TRBV5-6
CASRSQGFEQYF TGTGCCAGCAGGTCACAGGGGTTCGAGCAGTACTTC TRBJ2-7 few TRBD1 TRBV27
CSAHRLAGPYEQYF TGCAGTGCCCATCGACTAGCGGGGCCCTACGAGCAGTACTTC TRBJ2-7 - TRBD2 TRBV20-1
CASSPPLAGVRNEQFF TGTGCCAGCAGTCCCCCTCTAGCGGGAGTGAGAAATGAGCAGTTCTTC TRBJ2-1 few TRBD2 TRBV12-3/TRBV12-4
CASSQGTKETQYF TGTGCCAGCTCACAAGGGACTAAAGAGACCCAGTACTTC TRBJ2-5 - TRBD2 TRBV18
CASSSPRGQFF TGTGCCAGCAGTTCGCCCCGGGGGCAGTTCTTC TRBJ2-1 - - TRBV27
CASSMMWAYTGELFF TGTGCCAGTAGTATGATGTGGGCTTACACCGGGGAGCTGTTTTTT TRBJ2-2 - - TRBV19
CSARRQDRGDYGYTF TGCAGTGCTAGGAGACAGGACAGGGGTGACTATGGCTACACCTTC TRBJ1-2 few TRBD1 TRBV20-1
CSARGPLQQYF TGCAGTGCCAGAGGACCGCTCCAGCAGTACTTC TRBJ2-7 many - TRBV20-1
CAISGWGSSQETQYF TGTGCCATCAGTGGCTGGGGCTCCTCGCAAGAGACCCAGTACTTC TRBJ2-5 few - TRBV10-3
CASSQPARVMTYNEQFF TGTGCCAGCAGCCAACCCGCTCGGGTTATGACCTACAATGAGCAGTTCTTC TRBJ2-1 - - TRBV3-1
CASSLGDYYEQYF TGTGCCAGCAGTTTAGGGGACTACTACGAGCAGTACTTC TRBJ2-7 - TRBD2 TRBV12-3/TRBV12-4
CATSSPVFSGRDTQYF TGTGCCACCAGCTCCCCGGTCTTTAGCGGGAGAGATACGCAGTATTTT TRBJ2-3 few TRBD2 TRBV15
CASSLTGGRAEAFF TGCGCCAGCAGCTTGACAGGGGGCCGAGCTGAAGCTTTCTTT TRBJ1-1 - TRBD1 TRBV5-1
CASFFYEDSGRPISSYNEQFF TGTGCCAGCTTCTTCTACGAGGATAGCGGGAGGCCGATTAGCTCCTACAATGAGCAGTTCTTC TRBJ2-1 once TRBD2 TRBV4-2
CASSPVFLAGALRETQYF TGCGCCAGCAGCCCGGTCTTTCTAGCGGGGGCCTTGAGAGAGACCCAGTACTTC TRBJ2-5 - TRBD2 TRBV5-1
CASSLALRAFPGVAFF TGTGCCAGCAGCTTAGCGCTTAGGGCTTTTCCTGGGGTAGCTTTCTTT TRBJ1-1 few - TRBV7-2
CASTRDYSFYEQYF TGCGCCAGCACCCGGGACTACTCCTTCTACGAGCAGTACTTC TRBJ2-7 - TRBD2 TRBV5-1
CASSHWDRGRNEQFF TGTGCCAGCAGCCATTGGGACAGGGGAAGGAATGAGCAGTTCTTC TRBJ2-1 few TRBD1 TRBV3-1
CASSRLADNEQFF TGCGCCAGTTCCCGACTAGCGGACAATGAGCAGTTCTTC TRBJ2-1 - TRBD2 TRBV5-1
CASSLFGTGGDSGANVLTF TGTGCCAGCAGCTTATTCGGGACAGGGGGAGACTCTGGGGCCAACGTCCTGACTTTC TRBJ2-6 - TRBD1 TRBV11-2
CASRVPGGGTEAFF TGTGCCAGCAGAGTTCCAGGGGGGGGGACTGAAGCTTTCTTT TRBJ1-1 - TRBD1 TRBV2
CASSLAGGRHNEQFF TGTGCCAGCAGTTTAGCGGGAGGGCGGCACAATGAGCAGTTCTTC TRBJ2-1 few TRBD2 TRBV11-3
CASSPGEGTYNEQFF TGTGCCAGCAGTCCCGGGGAGGGGACCTACAATGAGCAGTTCTTC TRBJ2-1 - TRBD2 TRBV12-3/TRBV12-4